A selection of T cell receptor beta chains follows, all from one sample in a study of blood T cell repertoires in COVID-19. The protocol was immunoSEQ multiplex PCR, while the TCRdb copy is restricted to in-frame clones and leaves out a portion. In the table there are over 150,000 clones, around nine tenths of which are singletons. Sample: peripheral blood. The receptors shown here come from a man aged 45-65 years who had recovered from COVID-19. CDR3s include the opening cysteine and the closing phenylalanine or tryptophan. The D gene is left open where the match is weak. The size entry is marked missing in some rows and otherwise reads once, few, many or a size class.

J,D,V,size,CDR3,DNA
TRBJ2-6,.,TRBV6-5,.,CATTTSGANVLTF,TGTGCCACCACGACTTCTGGGGCCAACGTCCTGACTTTC
TRBJ1-5,.,TRBV18,.,CASSLIKTGNQPQHF,TGTGCCAGCTCGCTCATAAAGACAGGAAATCAGCCCCAGCATTTT
TRBJ2-2,.,TRBV2,.,CASSVEYLNTGELFF,TGTGCCAGCAGTGTCGAGTACTTGAACACCGGGGAGCTGTTTTTT
TRBJ2-1,TRBD2,TRBV7-2,.,CASSTSGSLLYNEQFF,TGTGCCAGCAGCACCAGCGGGAGCCTGCTCTACAATGAGCAGTTCTTC
TRBJ1-2,.,TRBV7-9,.,CASSRGQDSYGYTF,TGTGCCAGCAGCCGCGGGCAGGACAGCTATGGCTACACCTTC
TRBJ2-5,.,TRBV10-1,once,CASSESSGKETQYF,TGCGCCAGCAGTGAGTCTAGCGGCAAAGAGACCCAGTACTTC
TRBJ2-1,.,TRBV4-2,.,CASSQDKLSYNEQFF,TGTGCCAGCAGCCAAGATAAACTAAGCTACAATGAGCAGTTCTTC
TRBJ2-2,TRBD2,TRBV7-2,.,CASSLAIAGGAGTGELFF,TGTGCCAGCAGCTTGGCTATAGCGGGAGGGGCCGGCACCGGGGAGCTGTTTTTT
TRBJ2-1,TRBD1,TRBV27,.,CASSLSWTGSYNEQFF,TGTGCCAGCAGTCTCTCATGGACAGGGTCCTACAATGAGCAGTTCTTC
TRBJ2-3,TRBD2,TRBV19,once,CASSMKLAGGTDTQYF,TGTGCCAGTAGTATGAAACTAGCGGGGGGAACAGATACGCAGTATTTT
TRBJ2-3,TRBD2,TRBV7-9,.,CASSLAGAHDTQYF,TGTGCCAGCAGCTTGGCGGGAGCGCACGATACGCAGTATTTT
TRBJ2-2,TRBD2,TRBV9,.,CASSVSGRASGTGELFF,TGTGCCAGCAGCGTATCCGGGAGGGCCTCGGGCACCGGGGAGCTGTTTTTT
TRBJ2-1,.,TRBV3-1/TRBV3-2,.,CASSQDPAGGNEQFF,TGTGCCAGCAGCCAAGATCCAGCAGGGGGGAATGAGCAGTTCTTC
TRBJ1-1,.,TRBV5-4,.,CASSSFSSVNTEAFF,TGTGCCAGCAGCTCCTTTAGTTCGGTGAACACTGAAGCTTTCTTT
TRBJ2-5,TRBD2,TRBV9,.,CASSSRTSGYQETQYF,TGTGCCAGCAGCTCCCGGACTAGCGGGTACCAAGAGACCCAGTACTTC
TRBJ2-2,TRBD2,TRBV7-8,.,CASNPGVREGTGELFF,TGTGCCAGCAATCCGGGGGTGCGGGAGGGCACCGGGGAGCTGTTTTTT
TRBJ2-7,TRBD1,TRBV5-4,.,CASSTPNPGQSSYEQYF,TGTGCCAGCAGCACCCCCAATCCGGGACAGTCCTCCTACGAGCAGTACTTC
TRBJ1-2,TRBD1,TRBV27,.,CASSLATGGSYGYTF,TGTGCCAGCAGTTTAGCCACAGGGGGCAGCTATGGCTACACCTTC
TRBJ2-3,TRBD2,TRBV10-3,once,CAISRLAVTDTQYF,TGTGCCATCAGTAGACTAGCAGTCACAGATACGCAGTATTTT
TRBJ1-2,TRBD1,TRBV14,.,CASSHPGTGSGGYTF,TGTGCCAGCAGCCATCCAGGGACAGGGAGTGGAGGCTACACCTTC
TRBJ1-1,.,TRBV21-1,.,CASSSRDKEDTEAFF,TGTGCCAGCAGCAGCCGGGACAAGGAGGACACTGAAGCTTTCTTT
TRBJ1-5,.,TRBV19,.,CATEPGSLGNQPQHF,TGTGCCACTGAGCCAGGGTCCTTAGGCAATCAGCCCCAGCATTTT
TRBJ1-4,.,TRBV4-1,.,CASSQLPGELFF,TGCGCCAGCAGCCAGCTACCGGGGGAACTGTTTTTT
TRBJ1-3,.,TRBV5-6,once,CASSLDRSSGNTIYF,TGTGCCAGCAGCTTGGATAGGAGCTCTGGAAACACCATATATTTT
TRBJ2-1,TRBD2,TRBV7-6,.,CASSPLGLAGVLYNEQFF,TGTGCCAGCAGCCCACTGGGGCTAGCGGGGGTCCTCTACAATGAGCAGTTCTTC
TRBJ1-2,.,TRBV24-1,.,CATSVSDTYGYTF,TGTGCCACCAGTGTCTCAGACACCTATGGCTACACCTTC
TRBJ2-2,TRBD2,TRBV6-1,few,CASSGAWTSGRSTGELFF,TGTGCCAGCAGTGGAGCTTGGACTAGCGGGAGAAGCACCGGGGAGCTGTTTTTT
TRBJ1-2,.,TRBV6-1,once,CASSEGQGLYGYTF,TGTGCCAGCAGTGAGGGGCAGGGACTCTATGGCTACACCTTC
TRBJ2-6,TRBD1,TRBV3-1/TRBV3-2,once,CASSQEGTGVSGANVLTF,TGTGCCAGCAGCCAAGAAGGGACAGGAGTCTCCGGGGCCAACGTCCTGACTTTC
TRBJ1-4,TRBD1,TRBV5-6,.,CASSFDRGNEKLFF,TGTGCCAGCAGCTTTGACAGGGGTAATGAAAAACTGTTTTTT
TRBJ1-4,.,TRBV11-2,.,CASSRRATNEKLFF,TGTGCCAGCAGCCGCAGGGCCACTAATGAAAAACTGTTTTTT
TRBJ2-1,TRBD2,TRBV7-3,.,CASSRLTSAYNEQFF,TGTGCCAGCAGCCGACTGACTAGCGCATACAATGAGCAGTTCTTC
TRBJ1-4,TRBD1,TRBV7-2,.,CASSETGANEKLFF,TGTGCCAGCTCGGAGACAGGGGCTAATGAAAAACTGTTTTTT
TRBJ2-5,TRBD2,TRBV20-1,.,CSASPASGSQETQYF,TGCAGTGCTAGTCCCGCTAGCGGGTCCCAAGAGACCCAGTACTTC
TRBJ1-3,TRBD1,TRBV27,few,CASSRDRGSLGNTIYF,TGTGCCAGCAGTCGGGACAGGGGATCATTGGGAAACACCATATATTTT
TRBJ1-1,TRBD1,TRBV5-1,.,CASSLTTGEITEAFF,TGCGCCAGCAGCCTGACGACAGGGGAGATCACTGAAGCTTTCTTT
TRBJ2-5,TRBD2,TRBV7-2,.,CASSLEGRLAGVETQYF,TGTGCCAGCAGCTTAGAAGGGCGTCTAGCGGGGGTGGAGACCCAGTACTTC
TRBJ1-1,.,TRBV7-8,.,CASSRDISLNTEAFF,TGTGCCAGCAGCCGAGATATTTCCTTGAACACTGAAGCTTTCTTT
TRBJ2-3,TRBD1,TRBV6-4,.,CASSSTGLTDTQYF,TGTGCCAGCAGTTCGACAGGGCTCACAGATACGCAGTATTTT
TRBJ2-1,.,TRBV7-5,.,CVRSLLRRGGNNEQFF,TGTGTCAGAAGCTTACTGCGTCGCGGGGGGAACAATGAGCAGTTCTTC
TRBJ1-1,.,TRBV5-1,.,CASSLDSVEAFF,TGCGCCAGCAGCCTAGACAGCGTTGAAGCTTTCTTT
TRBJ2-1,.,TRBV3-1/TRBV3-2,.,CASSQDRLALSNEQFF,TGTGCCAGCAGCCAAGATCGGCTAGCTCTAAGCAATGAGCAGTTCTTC
TRBJ1-2,.,TRBV5-4,.,CASSSGTQPRYTF,TGTGCCAGCAGCTCCGGGACTCAACCCCGCTACACCTTC
TRBJ2-7,.,TRBV7-2,few,CASSYDSPYEQYF,TGTGCCAGCAGCTACGACAGTCCCTACGAGCAGTACTTC
TRBJ2-7,.,TRBV5-6,.,CASSLIRGEQYF,TGTGCCAGCAGCTTGATTAGGGGCGAGCAGTACTTC
TRBJ1-1,TRBD1,TRBV9,.,CASSVGQLNTEAFF,TGTGCCAGCAGCGTGGGACAGCTGAACACTGAAGCTTTCTTT
TRBJ2-3,TRBD2,TRBV7-3,.,CASSLKGSGRASDTQYF,TGTGCCAGCAGCTTAAAGGGTAGCGGGAGGGCCTCCGATACGCAGTATTTT
TRBJ2-7,.,TRBV20-1,.,CSASRLEQYF,TGCAGTGCTAGCAGGCTCGAGCAGTACTTC
TRBJ1-4,TRBD1,TRBV4-3,.,CASSQDRDRGLDEKLFF,TGCGCCAGCAGCCAAGATCGTGACAGGGGGCTTGATGAAAAACTGTTTTTT
TRBJ2-2,.,TRBV9,.,CASSVVTGELFF,TGTGCCAGCAGCGTCGTTACCGGGGAGCTGTTTTTT
TRBJ2-3,TRBD2,TRBV4-3,.,CASSQDGAGGVDTQYF,TGCGCCAGCAGCCAAGATGGAGCGGGAGGGGTGGATACGCAGTATTTT
TRBJ2-1,TRBD1,TRBV7-6,.,CASSLVQGAGRSEQFF,TGTGCCAGCAGCTTAGTTCAGGGGGCCGGGCGAAGTGAGCAGTTCTTC
TRBJ2-6,TRBD2,TRBV6-5,.,CASSYERGAGANVLTF,TGTGCCAGCAGTTACGAGCGGGGAGCTGGGGCCAACGTCCTGACTTTC
TRBJ2-2,.,TRBV3-1/TRBV3-2,.,CASSQQGRNTGELFF,TGTGCCAGCAGCCAACAGGGGCGGAACACCGGGGAGCTGTTTTTT
TRBJ2-5,TRBD2,TRBV3-1/TRBV3-2,.,CASSQVQRLAGGPKETQYF,TGTGCCAGCAGCCAAGTGCAGCGACTAGCGGGAGGGCCGAAGGAGACCCAGTACTTC
TRBJ1-5,.,TRBV4-3,once,CASSQVPGRQPQHF,TGCGCCAGCAGCCAAGTCCCAGGGCGTCAGCCCCAGCATTTT